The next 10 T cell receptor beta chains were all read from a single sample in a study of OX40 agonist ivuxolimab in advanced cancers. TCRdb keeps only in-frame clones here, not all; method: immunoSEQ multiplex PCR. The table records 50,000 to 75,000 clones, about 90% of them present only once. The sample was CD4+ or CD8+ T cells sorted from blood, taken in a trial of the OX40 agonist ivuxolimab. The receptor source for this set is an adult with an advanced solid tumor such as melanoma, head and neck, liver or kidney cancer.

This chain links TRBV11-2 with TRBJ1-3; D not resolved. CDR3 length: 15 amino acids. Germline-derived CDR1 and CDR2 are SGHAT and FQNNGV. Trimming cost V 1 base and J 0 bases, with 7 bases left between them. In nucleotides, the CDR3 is TGTGCCAGCAGCTTAGGCAGACTCTCTGGAAACACCATATATTTT. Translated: CASSLGRLSGNTIYF.

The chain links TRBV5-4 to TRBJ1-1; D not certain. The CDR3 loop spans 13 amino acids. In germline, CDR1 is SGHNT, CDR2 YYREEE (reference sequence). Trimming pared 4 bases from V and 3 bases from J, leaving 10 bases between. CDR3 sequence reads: CASSQDLHTEAFF. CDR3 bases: TGTGCCAGCAGCCAAGATCTCCACACTGAAGCTTTCTTT.

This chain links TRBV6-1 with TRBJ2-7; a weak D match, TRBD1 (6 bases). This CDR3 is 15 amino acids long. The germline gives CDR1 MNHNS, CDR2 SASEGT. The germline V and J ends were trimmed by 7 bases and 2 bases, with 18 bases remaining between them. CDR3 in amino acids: CASNLQYRATYEQYF. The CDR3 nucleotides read TGTGCCAGCAACTTACAGTACAGGGCCACCTACGAGCAGTACTTC.

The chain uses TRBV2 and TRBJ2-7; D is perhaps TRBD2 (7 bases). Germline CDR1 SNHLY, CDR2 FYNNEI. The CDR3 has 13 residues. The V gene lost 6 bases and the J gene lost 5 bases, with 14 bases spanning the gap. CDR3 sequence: CASRGREGDEQYF. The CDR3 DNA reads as TGTGCCAGCAGGGGAAGGGAGGGGGACGAGCAGTACTTC.

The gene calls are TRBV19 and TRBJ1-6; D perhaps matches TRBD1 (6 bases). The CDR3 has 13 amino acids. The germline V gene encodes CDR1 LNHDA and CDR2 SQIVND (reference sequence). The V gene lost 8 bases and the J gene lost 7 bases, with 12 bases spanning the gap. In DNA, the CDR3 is TGTGCCAGTGCGACAGGCCTGAATTCACCCCTCCACTTT. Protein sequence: CASATGLNSPLHF. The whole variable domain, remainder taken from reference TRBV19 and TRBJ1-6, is DGGITQSPKYLFRKEGQNVTLSCEQNLNHDAMYWYRQDPGQGLRLIYYSQIVNDFQKGDIAEGYSVSREKKESFPLTVTSAQKNPTAFYLCASATGLNSPLHFGNGTRLTVT.

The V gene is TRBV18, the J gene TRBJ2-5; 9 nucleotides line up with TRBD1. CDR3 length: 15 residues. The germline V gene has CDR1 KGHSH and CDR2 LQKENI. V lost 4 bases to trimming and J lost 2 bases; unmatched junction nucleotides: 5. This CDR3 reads CASSRGDRGQETQYF. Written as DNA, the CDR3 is TGTGCCAGCTCACGAGGAGACAGGGGGCAAGAGACCCAGTACTTC.

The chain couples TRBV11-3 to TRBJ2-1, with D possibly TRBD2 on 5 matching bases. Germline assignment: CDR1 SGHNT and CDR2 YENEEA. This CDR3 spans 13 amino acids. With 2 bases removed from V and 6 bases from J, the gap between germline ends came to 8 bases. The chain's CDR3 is CASSLSEGNEQFF. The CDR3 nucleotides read TGTGCCAGCAGCTTAAGCGAGGGCAATGAGCAGTTCTTC.

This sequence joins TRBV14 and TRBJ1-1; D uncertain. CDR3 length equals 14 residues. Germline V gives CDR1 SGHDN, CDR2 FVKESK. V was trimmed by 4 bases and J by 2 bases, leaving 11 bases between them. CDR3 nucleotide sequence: TGTGCCAGCAGCCCGACGGAAGATAACACTGAAGCTTTCTTT. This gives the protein CASSPTEDNTEAFF.

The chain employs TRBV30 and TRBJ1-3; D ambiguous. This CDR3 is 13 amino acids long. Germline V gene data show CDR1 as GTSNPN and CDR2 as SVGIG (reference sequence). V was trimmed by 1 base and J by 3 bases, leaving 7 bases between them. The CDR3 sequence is CAWSEGSGNTIYF. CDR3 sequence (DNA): TGTGCCTGGAGTGAGGGTAGTGGAAACACCATATATTTT.

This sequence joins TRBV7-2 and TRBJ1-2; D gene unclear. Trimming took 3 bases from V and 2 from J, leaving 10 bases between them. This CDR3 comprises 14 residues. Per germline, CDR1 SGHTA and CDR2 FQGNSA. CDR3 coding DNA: TGTGCCAGCAGCTTTCCTACATCCAACTATGGCTACACCTTC. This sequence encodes CASSFPTSNYGYTF. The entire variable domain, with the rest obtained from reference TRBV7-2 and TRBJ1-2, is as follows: GAGVSQSPSNKVTEKGKDVELRCDPISGHTALYWYRQSLGQGLEFLIYFQGNSAPDKSGLPSDRFSAERTGGSVSTLTIQRTQQEDSAVYLCASSFPTSNYGYTFGSGTRLTVV.